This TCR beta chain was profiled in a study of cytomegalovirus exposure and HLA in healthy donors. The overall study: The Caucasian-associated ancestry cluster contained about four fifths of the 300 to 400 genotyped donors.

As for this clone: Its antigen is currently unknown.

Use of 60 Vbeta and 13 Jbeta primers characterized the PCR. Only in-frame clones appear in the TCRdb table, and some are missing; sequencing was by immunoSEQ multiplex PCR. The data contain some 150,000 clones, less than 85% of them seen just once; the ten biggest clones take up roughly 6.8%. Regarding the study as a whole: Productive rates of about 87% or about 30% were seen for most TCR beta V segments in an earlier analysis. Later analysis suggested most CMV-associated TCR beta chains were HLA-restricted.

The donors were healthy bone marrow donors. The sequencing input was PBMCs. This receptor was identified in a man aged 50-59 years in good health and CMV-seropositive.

This CDR3 reads CASSMSGVVGGPGGAFF. Here the CDR3 DNA reads TGTGCCAGTAGTATGTCGGGTGTAGTGGGGGGGCCGGGAGGAGCTTTCTTT. The V call is TRBV19, the J call TRBJ1-1; D possibly corresponds to TRBD1 (6 bases). CDR1 is LNHDA, CDR2 SQIVND, per germline (reference sequence). V lost 3 bases to trimming and J lost 10 bases, with 27 bases between them. The CDR3 has 17 amino acids. Based on the CDR3 plus reference TRBV19 and TRBJ1-1, the full variable domain is DGGITQSPKYLFRKEGQNVTLSCEQNLNHDAMYWYRQDPGQGLRLIYYSQIVNDFQKGDIAEGYSVSREKKESFPLTVTSAQKNPTAFYLCASSMSGVVGGPGGAFFGQGTRLTVV.